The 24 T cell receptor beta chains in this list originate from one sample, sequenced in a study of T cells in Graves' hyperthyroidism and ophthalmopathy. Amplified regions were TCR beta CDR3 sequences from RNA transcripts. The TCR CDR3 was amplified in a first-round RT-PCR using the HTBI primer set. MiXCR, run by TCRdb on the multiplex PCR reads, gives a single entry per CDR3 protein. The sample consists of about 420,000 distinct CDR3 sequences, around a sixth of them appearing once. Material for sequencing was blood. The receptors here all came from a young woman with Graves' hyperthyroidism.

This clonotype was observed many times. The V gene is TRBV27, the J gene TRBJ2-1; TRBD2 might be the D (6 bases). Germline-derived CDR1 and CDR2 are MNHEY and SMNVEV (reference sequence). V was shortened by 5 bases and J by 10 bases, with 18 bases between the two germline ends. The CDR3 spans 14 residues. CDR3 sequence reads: CASSHGGALGEQFF. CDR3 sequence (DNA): TGTGCCAGCAGTCATGGCGGGGCGTTGGGGGAGCAGTTCTTC.

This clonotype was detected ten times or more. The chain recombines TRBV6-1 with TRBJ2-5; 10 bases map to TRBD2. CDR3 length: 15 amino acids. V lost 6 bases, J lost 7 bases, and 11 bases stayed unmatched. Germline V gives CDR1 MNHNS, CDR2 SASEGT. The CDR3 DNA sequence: TGTGCCAGCAGCTCTAGCGGGAGAGCAATCGGGACCCAGTACTTC. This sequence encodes CASSSSGRAIGTQYF.

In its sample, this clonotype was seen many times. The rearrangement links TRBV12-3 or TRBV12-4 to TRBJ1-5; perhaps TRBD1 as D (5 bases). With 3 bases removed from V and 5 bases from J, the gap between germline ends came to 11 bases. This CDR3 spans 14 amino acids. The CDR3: CASSLGTPYQPQHF. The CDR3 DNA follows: TGTGCCAGCAGTTTGGGGACTCCGTATCAGCCCCAGCATTTT.

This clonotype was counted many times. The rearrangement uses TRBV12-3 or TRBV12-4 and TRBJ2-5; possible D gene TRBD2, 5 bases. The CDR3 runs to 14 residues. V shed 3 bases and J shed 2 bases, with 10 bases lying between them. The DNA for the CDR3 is TGTGCCAGCAGTTTCGCGGGCGTGCAAGAGACCCAGTACTTC. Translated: CASSFAGVQETQYF.

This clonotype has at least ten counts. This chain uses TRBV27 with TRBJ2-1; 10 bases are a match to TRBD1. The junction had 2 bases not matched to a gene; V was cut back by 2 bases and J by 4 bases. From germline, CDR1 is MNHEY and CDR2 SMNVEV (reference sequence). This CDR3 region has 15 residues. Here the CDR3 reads CASSLRDRGYNEQFF. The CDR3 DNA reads TGTGCCAGCAGTTTACGGGACAGGGGATACAATGAGCAGTTCTTC.

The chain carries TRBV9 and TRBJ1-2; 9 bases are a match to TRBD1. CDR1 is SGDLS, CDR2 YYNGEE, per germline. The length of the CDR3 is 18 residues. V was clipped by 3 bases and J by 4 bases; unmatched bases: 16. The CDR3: CASSATGVQGASGYGYTF. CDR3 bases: TGTGCCAGCAGCGCCACCGGGGTACAGGGGGCGTCGGGCTATGGCTACACCTTC.

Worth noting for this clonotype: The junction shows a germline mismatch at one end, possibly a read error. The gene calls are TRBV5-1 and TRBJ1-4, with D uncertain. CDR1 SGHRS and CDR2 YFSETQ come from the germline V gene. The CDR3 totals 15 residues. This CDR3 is CASSLARGYNEKLFF. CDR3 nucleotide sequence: TGTGCCAGCAGCTTGGCCCGGGGTTATAATGAAAAACTGTTTTTT.

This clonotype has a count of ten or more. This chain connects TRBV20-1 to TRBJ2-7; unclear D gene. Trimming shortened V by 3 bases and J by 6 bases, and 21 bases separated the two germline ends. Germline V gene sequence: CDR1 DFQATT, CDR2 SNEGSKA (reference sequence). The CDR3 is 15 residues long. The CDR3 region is CSARSAGRTNGEQYF. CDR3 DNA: TGCAGTGCTAGGAGCGCAGGACGTACCAACGGCGAGCAGTACTTC.

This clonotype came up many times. CDR3 coding DNA: TGTGCCAGCAGTTTAATGGGGACAGGGTATGGCTACACCTTC. Its translation is CASSLMGTGYGYTF. V usage is TRBV28 and J usage is TRBJ1-2, with 9 bases identical to TRBD1. V gave up 2 bases and J gave up 5 bases; unmatched junction bases: 3. CDR1 is MDHEN, CDR2 SYDVKM, per germline. The CDR3 has 14 amino acids.

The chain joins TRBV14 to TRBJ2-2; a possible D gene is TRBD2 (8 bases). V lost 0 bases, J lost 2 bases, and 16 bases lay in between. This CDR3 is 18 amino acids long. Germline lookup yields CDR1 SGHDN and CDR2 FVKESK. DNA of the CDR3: TGTGCCAGCAGCCAAGATTCCGGGAGGGGGCGAAACACCGGGGAGCTGTTTTTT. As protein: CASSQDSGRGRNTGELFF.

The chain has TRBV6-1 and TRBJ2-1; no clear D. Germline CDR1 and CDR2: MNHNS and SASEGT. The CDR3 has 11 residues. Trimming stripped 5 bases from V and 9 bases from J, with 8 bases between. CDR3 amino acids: CASSQTGEQFF. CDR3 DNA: TGTGCCAGCAGTCAAACCGGTGAGCAGTTCTTC.

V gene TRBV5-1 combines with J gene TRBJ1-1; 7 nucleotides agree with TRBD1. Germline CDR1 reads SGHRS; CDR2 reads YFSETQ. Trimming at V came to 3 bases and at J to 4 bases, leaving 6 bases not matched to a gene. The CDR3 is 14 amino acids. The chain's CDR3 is CASSSGQAGTEAFF. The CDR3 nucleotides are TGCGCCAGCAGCTCTGGACAGGCGGGCACTGAAGCTTTCTTT.

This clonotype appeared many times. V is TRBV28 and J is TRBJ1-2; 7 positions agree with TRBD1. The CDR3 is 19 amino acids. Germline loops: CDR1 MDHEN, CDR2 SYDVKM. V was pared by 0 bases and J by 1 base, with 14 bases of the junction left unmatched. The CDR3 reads CASSLWIRLGQADNYGYTF. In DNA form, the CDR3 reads TGTGCCAGCAGTTTATGGATTCGCCTCGGACAGGCCGATAACTATGGCTACACCTTC.

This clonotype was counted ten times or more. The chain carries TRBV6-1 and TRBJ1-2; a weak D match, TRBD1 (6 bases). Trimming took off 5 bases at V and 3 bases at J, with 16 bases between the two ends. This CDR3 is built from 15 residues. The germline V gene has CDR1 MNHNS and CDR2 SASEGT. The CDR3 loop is CASSYLQGFDYGYTF. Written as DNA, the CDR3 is TGTGCCAGCAGTTACCTTCAGGGGTTCGACTATGGCTACACCTTC.

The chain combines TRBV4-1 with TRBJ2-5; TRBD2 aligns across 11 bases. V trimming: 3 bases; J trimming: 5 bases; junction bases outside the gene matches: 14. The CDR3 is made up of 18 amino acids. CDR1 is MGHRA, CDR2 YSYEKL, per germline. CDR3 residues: CASSQLPVLAGEGETQYF. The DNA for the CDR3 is TGCGCCAGCAGCCAGTTACCGGTACTAGCGGGAGAGGGGGAGACCCAGTACTTC.

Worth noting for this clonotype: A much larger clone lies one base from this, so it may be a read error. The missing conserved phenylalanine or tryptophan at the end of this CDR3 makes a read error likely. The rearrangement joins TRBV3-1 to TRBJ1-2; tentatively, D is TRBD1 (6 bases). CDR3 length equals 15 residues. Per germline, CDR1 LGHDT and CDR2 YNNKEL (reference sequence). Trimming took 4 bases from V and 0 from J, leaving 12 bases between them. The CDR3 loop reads CASSRLGGTNYGYTL. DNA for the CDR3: TGTGCCAGCAGCCGACTTGGGGGCACTAACTATGGCTACACCCTC.

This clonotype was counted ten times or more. CDR3 in amino acids: CASSSPGQGYGYTF. The CDR3 coding sequence is TGTGCCAGCAGTTCGCCGGGACAGGGGTATGGCTACACCTTC. The rearrangement uses TRBV27 and TRBJ1-2; 10 bases map to TRBD1. This CDR3 is 14 amino acids long. Germline V CDR1 and CDR2: MNHEY, SMNVEV (reference sequence). V dropped 4 bases and J dropped 5; count of bases not matched to a gene: 4.

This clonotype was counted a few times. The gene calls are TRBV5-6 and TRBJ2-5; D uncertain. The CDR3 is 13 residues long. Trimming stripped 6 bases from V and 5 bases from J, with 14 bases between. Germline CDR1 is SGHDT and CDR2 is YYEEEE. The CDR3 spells CASTRSGDETQYF. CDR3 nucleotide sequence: TGTGCCAGCACCCGTTCTGGGGATGAGACCCAGTACTTC.

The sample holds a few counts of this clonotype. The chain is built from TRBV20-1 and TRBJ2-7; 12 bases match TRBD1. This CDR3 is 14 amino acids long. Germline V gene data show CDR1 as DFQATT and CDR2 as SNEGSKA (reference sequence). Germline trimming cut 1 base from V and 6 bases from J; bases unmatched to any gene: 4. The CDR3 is CSARAGTGGLEQYF. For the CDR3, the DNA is TGCAGTGCTAGAGCCGGGACAGGGGGCCTCGAGCAGTACTTC.

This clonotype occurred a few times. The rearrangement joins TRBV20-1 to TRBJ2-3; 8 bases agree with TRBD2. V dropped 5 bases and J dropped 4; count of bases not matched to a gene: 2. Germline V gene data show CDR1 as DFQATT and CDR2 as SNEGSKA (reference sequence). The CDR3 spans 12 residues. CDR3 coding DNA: TGCAGTGCTGGGACTAGTGCAGATACGCAGTATTTT. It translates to CSAGTSADTQYF.

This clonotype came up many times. DNA for the CDR3: TGTGCCAGCAGTTACTACGGTATAGCTGGGGAGACCCAGTACTTC. It is translated as CASSYYGIAGETQYF. V is TRBV6-5 and J is TRBJ2-5; D gene ambiguous. With 1 base removed from V and 5 bases from J, the gap between germline ends came to 14 bases. Germline CDR1 MNHEY, CDR2 SVGAGI. This CDR3 comprises 15 residues.

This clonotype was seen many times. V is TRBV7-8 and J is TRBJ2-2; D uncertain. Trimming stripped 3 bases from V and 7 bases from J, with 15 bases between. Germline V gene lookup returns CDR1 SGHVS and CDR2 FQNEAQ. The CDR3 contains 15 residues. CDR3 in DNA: TGTGCCAGCAGCTTTCCACGGCCGGTCGGCGGGGAGCTGTTTTTT. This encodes CASSFPRPVGGELFF.

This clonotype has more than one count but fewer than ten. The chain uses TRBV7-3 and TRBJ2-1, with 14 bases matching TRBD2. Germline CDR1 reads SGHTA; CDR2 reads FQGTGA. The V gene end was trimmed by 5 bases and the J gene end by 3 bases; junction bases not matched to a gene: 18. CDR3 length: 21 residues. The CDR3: CASSTPRGTGTSGSVYNEQFF. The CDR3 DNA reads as TGTGCCAGCAGCACCCCCCGAGGCACCGGGACTAGCGGGAGCGTCTACAATGAGCAGTTCTTC.

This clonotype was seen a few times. CDR3 amino acids: CASSPPIGGLRGSYEQYF. CDR3 DNA sequence: TGTGCCAGCTCACCACCGATCGGAGGTCTTCGGGGCTCCTACGAGCAGTACTTC. The J gene is TRBJ2-7, the V gene TRBV18; maybe TRBD2 (5 bases). The germline V gene has CDR1 KGHSH and CDR2 LQKENI. Between the trimmed V and J ends, which lost 0 bases and 0 bases, there was a span of 18 bases. The CDR3 is made up of 18 amino acids.